What follows are 5 T cell receptor beta chains derived from one specimen sequenced in a study of response to subunit inactivated influenza vaccine. One entry per CDR3 protein results from TCRdb running MiXCR on the RT-PCR reads. This table holds some 300,000 distinct CDR3 sequences, approximately 21% found once. Sequencing used PBMCs from blood, obtained about 20 months after vaccination. Every receptor here comes from a man aged 50 to 75 who received an inactivated influenza vaccine.

In this sample, this clonotype turned up a few times. The chain links TRBV30 to TRBJ1-4; D is perhaps TRBD1 (6 bases). V was cut by 0 bases and J by 8 bases, with 13 bases left in between. This CDR3 contains 14 residues. The germline V gene encodes CDR1 GTSNPN and CDR2 SVGIG (reference sequence). The DNA of the CDR3 is TGTGCCTGGAGTGTATGGGGGGCTGGCGAAAAACTGTTTTTT. Amino acids: CAWSVWGAGEKLFF. Based on the CDR3 plus reference TRBV30 and TRBJ1-4, the full variable domain is SQTIHQWPATLVQPVGSPLSLECTVEGTSNPNLYWYRQAAGRGLQLLFYSVGIGQISSEVPQNLSASRPQDRQFILSSKKLLLSDSGFYLCAWSVWGAGEKLFFGSGTQLSVL.

Only a few counts were recorded for this clonotype. The CDR3 is CAWSVGGSLHNQPQHF. CDR3 nucleotides: TGTGCCTGGAGTGTGGGGGGGAGTCTACACAATCAGCCCCAGCATTTT. J is TRBJ1-5 and V is TRBV30, with D maybe TRBD1 (5 bases). The CDR3 is made up of 16 amino acids. CDR1 and CDR2 (germline): GTSNPN, SVGIG (reference sequence). V was shortened by 0 bases and J by 3 bases, with 15 bases between the two germline ends.

The chain has TRBV12-3 or TRBV12-4 and TRBJ1-5; D unresolved. The CDR3 has 14 amino acids. V gave up 1 base and J gave up 2 bases, with 6 bases separating them. The CDR3 loop is CASSLDGGNQPQHF. The CDR3 DNA sequence: TGTGCCAGCAGTTTAGATGGGGGCAATCAGCCCCAGCATTTT.

The CDR3 protein is CASSLTGVSNQPQHF. CDR3 coding DNA: TGTGCCAGCAGCTTGACAGGGGTCAGCAATCAGCCCCAGCATTTT. This chain joins TRBV5-5 and TRBJ1-5; 7 positions agree with TRBD1. The ends lost 1 base at V and 1 base at J; junction bases unmatched: 2. CDR3 size: 15 residues. Germline V CDR1 and CDR2: SGHKS, YYEKEE (reference sequence).

The chain has TRBV29-1 and TRBJ2-7; 8 bases agree with TRBD2. Germline V gives CDR1 SQVTM, CDR2 ANQGSEA. The junction had 11 bases not matched to a gene; V was cut back by 4 bases and J by 3 bases. This CDR3 region has 15 residues. Here the CDR3 DNA reads TGCAGCGTTGGTCGGTATGCTAGCGGGTTCTACGAGCAGTACTTC. Its translation: CSVGRYASGFYEQYF.